A selection of T cell receptor beta chains follows, all from one sample in a study of blood T cell repertoires in COVID-19. The table came from immunoSEQ multiplex PCR; TCRdb's copy has only in-frame clones and leaves some out. In the table there are roughly 40,000 clones, 75% to 90% of which are singletons. The sample consisted of peripheral blood. These receptors were collected from a woman in her 70s with acute or convalescent COVID-19. Both conserved end residues are part of each CDR3. D genes are given only for firm matches. A row's size may be missing; if present it is once, few, many or a size class.

j_call | d_call | clone_size | v_call | cdr3_nt | cdr3_aa
TRBJ2-5 | . | . | TRBV11-1 | TGTGCCAGCAGCCTAGGGAGCGGAGAGACCCAGTACTTC | CASSLGSGETQYF
TRBJ1-2 | TRBD1 | . | TRBV28 | TGTGCCAGCAGTTTAGGGGGACAGAGCTATGGCTACACCTTC | CASSLGGQSYGYTF
TRBJ1-2 | . | . | TRBV27 | TGTGCCAGCAGTTTACGTTTCGGGGGTGGCTACACCTTC | CASSLRFGGGYTF
TRBJ2-1 | . | . | TRBV11-2 | TGTGCCAGCAGCCCTCTAGCGCTATCCTACAATGAGCAGTTCTTC | CASSPLALSYNEQFF
TRBJ2-2 | TRBD2 | . | TRBV19 | TGTGCCAGTTTCGGGACTAGCTCACTATGGAACACCGGGGAGCTGTTTTTT | CASFGTSSLWNTGELFF
TRBJ2-3 | TRBD2 | . | TRBV5-1 | TGCGCCAGCAGCTTCCCGCGGGAGAGCACAGATACGCAGTATTTT | CASSFPRESTDTQYF
TRBJ2-1 | TRBD2 | . | TRBV6-2/TRBV6-3 | TGTGCCAGCAGTTATTTTAGCGGGAGACCCAGAAATGAGCAGTTCTTC | CASSYFSGRPRNEQFF
TRBJ2-2 | TRBD1 | . | TRBV9 | TGTGCCAGCAGCATCCGAGGACAGGGGGAGAACACCGGGGAGCTGTTTTTT | CASSIRGQGENTGELFF
TRBJ1-5 | TRBD1 | . | TRBV3-1/TRBV3-2 | TGTGCCAGCAGCCAGTTGCCCAGGACAGGGGCGAATCAGCCCCAGCATTTT | CASSQLPRTGANQPQHF
TRBJ2-2 | TRBD1 | . | TRBV9 | TGTGCCAGCAGCTCACCCGTGACAGGGGAATACACCGGGGAGCTGTTTTTT | CASSSPVTGEYTGELFF
TRBJ1-5 | . | . | TRBV19 | TGTGCCAGTAAGTGGGAGGAATCCAGCAATCAGCCCCAGCATTTT | CASKWEESSNQPQHF
TRBJ2-5 | TRBD2 | once | TRBV6-6 | TGTGCCAGCACTATAGCGGGGGGTACAGGGACCCAGTACTTC | CASTIAGGTGTQYF
TRBJ2-1 | . | once | TRBV6-5 | TGTGCCAGCAGGCTTACAGGATACAATGAGCAGTTCTTC | CASRLTGYNEQFF
TRBJ1-2 | . | . | TRBV11-2 | TGTGCCAGCAGCTTAGATCATTTATCTACCCTCCGCTACACCTTC | CASSLDHLSTLRYTF
TRBJ2-3 | TRBD2 | . | TRBV18 | TGTGCCAGCTCACCAAGGACTAGTTTCGCTGATACGCAGTATTTT | CASSPRTSFADTQYF
TRBJ2-2 | TRBD2 | . | TRBV7-2 | TGTGCCAGCAGCTTAGTGCCTAGCGGGGGATCCGGGGAGCTGTTTTTT | CASSLVPSGGSGELFF
TRBJ2-5 | . | . | TRBV3-1/TRBV3-2 | TGTGCCAGCAGCCAAGTCTCGAGGGAGACCCAGTACTTC | CASSQVSRETQYF
TRBJ2-6 | TRBD1 | . | TRBV19 | TGTGCCAGTAGTTTGCAGGGGGCTGGGGCCAACGTCCTGACTTTC | CASSLQGAGANVLTF
TRBJ1-1 | . | few | TRBV28 | TGTGCCAGCAGTTTGGGCCGCCTCACTTTCTTT | CASSLGRLTFF
TRBJ1-2 | . | . | TRBV3-1/TRBV3-2 | TGTGCCAGCAGCCAAGATCTCGCCAGCGGAGGAGGCTACACCTTC | CASSQDLASGGGYTF
TRBJ2-2 | . | . | TRBV19 | TGTGCCACCCAAAATAGGGGCTTATACACCGGGGAGCTGTTTTTT | CATQNRGLYTGELFF
TRBJ1-6 | TRBD1 | . | TRBV6-5 | TGTGCCAGCAGCCAGGGGGGCAACGTAAATTCACCCCTCCACTTT | CASSQGGNVNSPLHF
TRBJ2-4 | . | . | TRBV4-1 | TGCGCCAGCAGCCTAGAGAGGGGGGGACACGGCAAAAACATTCAGTACTTC | CASSLERGGHGKNIQYF
TRBJ2-1 | TRBD2 | . | TRBV11-2 | TGTGCCAGCAGCTCGGGACTAGCCTACAATGAGCAGTTCTTC | CASSSGLAYNEQFF
TRBJ2-3 | . | . | TRBV12-3/TRBV12-4 | TGTGCCAGCAGCCGCGACACCACAGATACGCAGTATTTT | CASSRDTTDTQYF
TRBJ1-4 | TRBD1 | . | TRBV10-1 | TGCGCCAGCAGTGTTTCCCGGACAGGGGCCAAACTGTTTTTT | CASSVSRTGAKLFF
TRBJ2-5 | . | . | TRBV7-2 | TGTGCCAGCAGCCGGGACTCCGGGGAGACCCAGTACTTC | CASSRDSGETQYF
TRBJ1-3 | TRBD1 | . | TRBV19 | TGTGCCAGTAGTGAGGGACAGGGTTTCTCGGGAAACACCATATATTTT | CASSEGQGFSGNTIYF
TRBJ1-5 | . | . | TRBV6-1 | TGTGCCAGCATTGAAGGACGGGGCAATCAGCCCCAGCATTTT | CASIEGRGNQPQHF
TRBJ2-2 | . | . | TRBV11-3 | TGTGCCAGCAGCTTAGGCGCCACGACGAACACCGGGGAGCTGTTTTTT | CASSLGATTNTGELFF
TRBJ2-1 | TRBD2 | . | TRBV30 | TGTGCCTGGAGTGTAGGTCTAGCGGGTCAGAATGAGCAGTTCTTC | CAWSVGLAGQNEQFF
TRBJ2-3 | TRBD2 | . | TRBV7-9 | TGTGCCAGCAGCTTAGACAAGGGACTAGCGAGCACAGATACGCAGTATTTT | CASSLDKGLASTDTQYF
TRBJ2-3 | . | . | TRBV7-2 | TGTGCCAGCAGCTTCGAACTAATCGATACGCAGTATTTT | CASSFELIDTQYF
TRBJ1-2 | TRBD1 | . | TRBV30 | TGTGCCTGGAGTATGGACAGGTTTGGCTATGGCTACACCTTC | CAWSMDRFGYGYTF
TRBJ2-3 | TRBD2 | . | TRBV27 | TGTGCCAGCAGTTTATCGCGGGTATTGGCTAGCGGGAGCACAGATACGCAGTATTTT | CASSLSRVLASGSTDTQYF
TRBJ1-1 | TRBD1 | once | TRBV4-3 | TGCGCCAGCAGCCATTCCGGGACAGGGGAGCGGTTCGAAGCTTTCTTT | CASSHSGTGERFEAFF